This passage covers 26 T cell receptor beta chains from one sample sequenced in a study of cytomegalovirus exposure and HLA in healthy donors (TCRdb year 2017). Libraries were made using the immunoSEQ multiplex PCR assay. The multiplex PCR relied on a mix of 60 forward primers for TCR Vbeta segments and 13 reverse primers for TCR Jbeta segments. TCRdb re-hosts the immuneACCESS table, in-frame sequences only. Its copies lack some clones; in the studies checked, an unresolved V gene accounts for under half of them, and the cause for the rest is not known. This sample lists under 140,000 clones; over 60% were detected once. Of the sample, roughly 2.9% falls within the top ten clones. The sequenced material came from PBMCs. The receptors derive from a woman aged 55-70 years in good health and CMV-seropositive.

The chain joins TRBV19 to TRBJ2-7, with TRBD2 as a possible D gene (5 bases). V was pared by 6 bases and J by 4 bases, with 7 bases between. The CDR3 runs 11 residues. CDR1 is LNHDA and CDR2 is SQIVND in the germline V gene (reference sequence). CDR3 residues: CASSRTYEQYF. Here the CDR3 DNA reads TGTGCCAGTAGCCGGACTTACGAGCAGTACTTC.

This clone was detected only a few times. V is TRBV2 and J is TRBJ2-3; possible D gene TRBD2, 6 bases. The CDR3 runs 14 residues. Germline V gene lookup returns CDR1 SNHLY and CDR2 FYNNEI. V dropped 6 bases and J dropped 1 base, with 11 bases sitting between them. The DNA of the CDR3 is TGTGCCAGCAGCGTTCTAGCGCGCACAGATACGCAGTATTTT. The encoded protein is CASSVLARTDTQYF.

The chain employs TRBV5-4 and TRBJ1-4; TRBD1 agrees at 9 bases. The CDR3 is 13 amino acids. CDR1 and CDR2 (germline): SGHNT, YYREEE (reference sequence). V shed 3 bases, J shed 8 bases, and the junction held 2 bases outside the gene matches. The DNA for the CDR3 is TGTGCCAGCAGCTCGGACAGGGGAGAAAAACTGTTTTTT. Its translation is CASSSDRGEKLFF.

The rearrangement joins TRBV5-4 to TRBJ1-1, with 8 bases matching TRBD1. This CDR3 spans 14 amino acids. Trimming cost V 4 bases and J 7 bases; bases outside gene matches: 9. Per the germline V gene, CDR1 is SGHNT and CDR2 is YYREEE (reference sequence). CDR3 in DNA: TGTGCCAGCAGCCAAGATCAGGGGGCGGGTGAAGCTTTCTTT. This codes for CASSQDQGAGEAFF.

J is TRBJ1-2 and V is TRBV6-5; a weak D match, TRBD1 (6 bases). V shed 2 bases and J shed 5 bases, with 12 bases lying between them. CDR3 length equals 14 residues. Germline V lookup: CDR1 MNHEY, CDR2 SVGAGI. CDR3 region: CASSYREGGYGYTF. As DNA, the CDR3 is TGTGCCAGCAGTTACAGGGAGGGGGGTTATGGCTACACCTTC.

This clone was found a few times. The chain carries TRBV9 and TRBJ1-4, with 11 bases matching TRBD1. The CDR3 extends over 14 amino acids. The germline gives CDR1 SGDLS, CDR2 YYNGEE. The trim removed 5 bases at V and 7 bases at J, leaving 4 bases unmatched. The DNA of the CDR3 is TGTGCCAGCAGAGCCGGGACAGGGGGTGAAAAACTGTTTTTT. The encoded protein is CASRAGTGGEKLFF.

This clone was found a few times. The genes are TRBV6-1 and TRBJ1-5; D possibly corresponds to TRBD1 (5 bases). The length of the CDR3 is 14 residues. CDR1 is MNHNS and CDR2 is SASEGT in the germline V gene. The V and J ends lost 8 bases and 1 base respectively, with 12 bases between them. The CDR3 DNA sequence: TGTGCCAGCTGGGGAGGGGCGAGCAATCAGCCCCAGCATTTT. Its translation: CASWGGASNQPQHF.

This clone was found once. Here the CDR3 reads CASSSGLAGYNEQFF. The CDR3 region has the DNA TGCGCCAGCAGTTCCGGACTAGCGGGCTACAATGAGCAGTTCTTC. V gene TRBV5-1 combines with J gene TRBJ2-1, with 11 bases identical to TRBD2. J lost 3 bases, V lost 5 bases, and 4 bases had no gene match. CDR1 is SGHRS and CDR2 is YFSETQ in the germline V gene. The CDR3 is 15 residues long.

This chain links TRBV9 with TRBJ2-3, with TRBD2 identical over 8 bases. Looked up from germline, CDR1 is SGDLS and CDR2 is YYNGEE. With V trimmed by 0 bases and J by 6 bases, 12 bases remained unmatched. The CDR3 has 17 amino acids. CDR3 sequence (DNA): TGTGCCAGCAGCGTAGCTACGGTGACGGGAGGGGAGGATACGCAGTATTTT. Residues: CASSVATVTGGEDTQYF.

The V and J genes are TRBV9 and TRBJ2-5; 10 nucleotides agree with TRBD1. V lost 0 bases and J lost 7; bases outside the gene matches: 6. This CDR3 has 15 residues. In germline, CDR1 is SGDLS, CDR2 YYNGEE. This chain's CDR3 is CASSVAWDRGATQYF. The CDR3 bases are TGTGCCAGCAGCGTAGCGTGGGACAGGGGTGCGACCCAGTACTTC.

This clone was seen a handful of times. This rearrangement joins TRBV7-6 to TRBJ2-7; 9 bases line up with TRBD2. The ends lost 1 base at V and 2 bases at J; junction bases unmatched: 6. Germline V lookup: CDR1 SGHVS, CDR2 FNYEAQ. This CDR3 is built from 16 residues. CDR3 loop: CASSLESGRLTYEQYF. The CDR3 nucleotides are TGTGCCAGCAGCTTAGAGAGCGGGAGGCTTACCTACGAGCAGTACTTC.

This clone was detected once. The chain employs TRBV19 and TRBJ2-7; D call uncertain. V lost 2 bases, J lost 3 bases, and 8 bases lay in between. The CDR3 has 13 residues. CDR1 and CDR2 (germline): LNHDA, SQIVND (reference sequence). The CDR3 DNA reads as TGTGCCAGTAGTATAACAGATGTCTACGAGCAGTACTTC. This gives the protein CASSITDVYEQYF.

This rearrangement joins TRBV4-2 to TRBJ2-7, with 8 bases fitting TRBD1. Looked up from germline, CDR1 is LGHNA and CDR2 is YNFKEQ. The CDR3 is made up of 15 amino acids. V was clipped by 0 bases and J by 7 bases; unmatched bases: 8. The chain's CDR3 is CASSQDQGAEREQYF. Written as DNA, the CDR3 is TGTGCCAGCAGCCAAGATCAGGGGGCAGAGAGAGAGCAGTACTTC.

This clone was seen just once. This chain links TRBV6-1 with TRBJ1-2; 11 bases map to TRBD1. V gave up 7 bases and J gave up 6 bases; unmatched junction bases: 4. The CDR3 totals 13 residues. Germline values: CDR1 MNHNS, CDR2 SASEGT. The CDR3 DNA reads TGTGCCAGCACCACGGGACAGGGGGATGGCTACACCTTC. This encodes CASTTGQGDGYTF.

In DNA, the CDR3 is TGTGCCAGCAGAAAAACTCCCGCCGGCGAGCAGTACTTC. Protein: CASRKTPAGEQYF. The chain links TRBV7-2 to TRBJ2-7; D not certain. In germline, CDR1 is SGHTA, CDR2 FQGNSA. The CDR3 runs 13 residues. The V end was cut by 6 bases, the J end by 6 bases, with 15 bases between.

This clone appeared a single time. The CDR3 DNA follows: TGTGCCAGCAGCTTATCGGCGGCAAACCAAGAGACCCAGTACTTC. It yields the protein CASSLSAANQETQYF. J is TRBJ2-5 and V is TRBV11-3; no definite D call. Deletions cut 2 bases from V and 0 bases from J, with 10 bases between. CDR1 SGHNT and CDR2 YENEEA come from the germline V gene. The CDR3 contains 15 residues.

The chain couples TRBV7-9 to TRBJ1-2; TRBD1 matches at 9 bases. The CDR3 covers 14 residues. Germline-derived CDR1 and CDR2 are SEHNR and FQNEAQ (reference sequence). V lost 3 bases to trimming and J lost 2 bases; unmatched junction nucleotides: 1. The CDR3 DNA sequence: TGTGCCAGCAGCTTGGGACAGGGCAACTATGGCTACACCTTC. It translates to CASSLGQGNYGYTF.

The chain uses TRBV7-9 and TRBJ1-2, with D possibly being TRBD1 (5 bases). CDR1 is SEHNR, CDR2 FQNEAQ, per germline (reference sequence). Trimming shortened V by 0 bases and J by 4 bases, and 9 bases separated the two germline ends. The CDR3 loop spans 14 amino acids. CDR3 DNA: TGTGCCAGCAGCTTAGCCTTCGGGGGCTATGGCTACACCTTC. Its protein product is CASSLAFGGYGYTF.

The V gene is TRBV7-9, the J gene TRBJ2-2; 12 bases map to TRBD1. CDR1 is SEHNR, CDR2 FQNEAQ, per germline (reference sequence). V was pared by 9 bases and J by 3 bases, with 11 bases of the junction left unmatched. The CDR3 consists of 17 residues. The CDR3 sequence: CASLRDRGRSDTGELFF. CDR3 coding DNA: TGTGCCAGTCTCCGGGACAGGGGGCGATCGGACACCGGGGAGCTGTTTTTT.

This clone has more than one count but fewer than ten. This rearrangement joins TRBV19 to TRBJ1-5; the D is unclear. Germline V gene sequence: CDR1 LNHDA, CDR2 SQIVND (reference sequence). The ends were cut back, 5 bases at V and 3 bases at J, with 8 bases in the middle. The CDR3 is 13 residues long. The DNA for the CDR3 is TGTGCCAGTAGTTGGCAGTACAATCAGCCCCAGCATTTT. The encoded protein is CASSWQYNQPQHF.

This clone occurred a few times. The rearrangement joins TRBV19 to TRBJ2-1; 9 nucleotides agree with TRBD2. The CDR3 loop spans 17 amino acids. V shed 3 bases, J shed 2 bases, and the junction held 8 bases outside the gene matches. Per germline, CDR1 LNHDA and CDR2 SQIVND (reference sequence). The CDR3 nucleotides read TGTGCCAGTAGTATGCAACCCACTAGCGGGCCCTACAATGAGCAGTTCTTC. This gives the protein CASSMQPTSGPYNEQFF.

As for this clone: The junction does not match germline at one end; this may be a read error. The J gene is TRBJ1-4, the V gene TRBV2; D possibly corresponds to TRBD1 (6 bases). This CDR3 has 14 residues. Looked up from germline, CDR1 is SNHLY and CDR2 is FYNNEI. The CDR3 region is CASSDLTGYERLFF. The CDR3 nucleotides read TGTGCCAGCAGTGATCTGACAGGTTATGAAAGACTGTTTTTT. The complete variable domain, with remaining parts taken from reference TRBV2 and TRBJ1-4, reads EPEVTQTPSHQVTQMGQEVILRCVPISNHLYFYWYRQILGQKVEFLVSFYNNEISEKSEIFDDQFSVERPDGSNFTLKIRSTKLEDSAMYFCASSDLTGYERLFFGSGTQLSVL.

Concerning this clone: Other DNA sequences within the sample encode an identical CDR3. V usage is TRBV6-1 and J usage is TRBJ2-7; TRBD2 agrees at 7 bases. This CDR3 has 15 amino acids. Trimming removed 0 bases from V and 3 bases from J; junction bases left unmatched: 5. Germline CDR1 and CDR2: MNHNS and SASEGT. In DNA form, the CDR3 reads TGTGCCAGCAGTGAAGCGCTCGGGGGGATCTACGAGCAGTACTTC. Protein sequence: CASSEALGGIYEQYF.

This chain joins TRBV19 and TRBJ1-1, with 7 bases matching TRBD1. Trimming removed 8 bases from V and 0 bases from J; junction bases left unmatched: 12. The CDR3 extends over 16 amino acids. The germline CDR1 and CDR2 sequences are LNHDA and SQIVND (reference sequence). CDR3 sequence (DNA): TGTGCCAGTTCGCAGGTAGGGGGCCCTGTGAACACTGAAGCTTTCTTT. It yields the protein CASSQVGGPVNTEAFF.

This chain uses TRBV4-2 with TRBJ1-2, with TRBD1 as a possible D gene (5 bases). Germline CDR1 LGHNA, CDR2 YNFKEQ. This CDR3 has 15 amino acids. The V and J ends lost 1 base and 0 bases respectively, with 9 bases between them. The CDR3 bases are TGTGCCAGCAGCCAAGTATCAGGGACTAACTATGGCTACACCTTC. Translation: CASSQVSGTNYGYTF.

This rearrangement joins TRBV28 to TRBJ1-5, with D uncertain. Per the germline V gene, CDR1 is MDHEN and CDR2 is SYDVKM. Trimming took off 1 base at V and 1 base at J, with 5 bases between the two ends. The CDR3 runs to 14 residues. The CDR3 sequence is CASSLSLSNQPQHF. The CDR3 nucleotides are TGTGCCAGCAGTTTATCCTTAAGCAATCAGCCCCAGCATTTT.